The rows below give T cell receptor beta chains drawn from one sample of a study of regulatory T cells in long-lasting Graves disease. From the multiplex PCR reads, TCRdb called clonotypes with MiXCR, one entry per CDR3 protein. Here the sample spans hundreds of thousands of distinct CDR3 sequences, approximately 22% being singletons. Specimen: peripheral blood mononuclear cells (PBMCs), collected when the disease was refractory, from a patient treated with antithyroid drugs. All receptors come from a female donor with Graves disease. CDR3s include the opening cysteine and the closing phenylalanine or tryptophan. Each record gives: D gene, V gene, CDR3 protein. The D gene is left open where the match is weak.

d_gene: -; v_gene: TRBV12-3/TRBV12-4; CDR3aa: CASQRGAVNTGELFF
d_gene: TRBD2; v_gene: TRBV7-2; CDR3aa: CASSLGLAGAATGELFF
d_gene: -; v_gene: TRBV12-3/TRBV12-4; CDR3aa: CASSITIANYGYTF
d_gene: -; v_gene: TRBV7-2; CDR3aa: CASSLVPEGLPQYF
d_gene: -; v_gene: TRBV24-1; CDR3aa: CATAPHGGRPSGANVLTF
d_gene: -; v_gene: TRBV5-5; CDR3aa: CASSIRTESNTGELFF
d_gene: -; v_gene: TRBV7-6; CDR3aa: CASSRLGQHTGELFF
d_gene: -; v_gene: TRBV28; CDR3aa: CASSLLSSGSYEQYF
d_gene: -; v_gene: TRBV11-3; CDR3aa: CASSLSILGHRNTGKLFF
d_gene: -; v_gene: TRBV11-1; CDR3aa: CASSRPGSSYEQYF
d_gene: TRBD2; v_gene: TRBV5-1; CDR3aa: CASSLRGSSNNEQFF
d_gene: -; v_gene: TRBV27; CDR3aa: CASSLQGLNGYTF
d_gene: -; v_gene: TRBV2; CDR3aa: CASCRQANTEAFF
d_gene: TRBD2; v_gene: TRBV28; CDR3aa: CASSLSGVWGNIQYF
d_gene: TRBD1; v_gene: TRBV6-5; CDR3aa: CASSYFGQGRLTEAFF
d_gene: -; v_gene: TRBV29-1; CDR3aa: CSVSVEAGNEQFF
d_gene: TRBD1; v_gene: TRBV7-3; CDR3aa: CASSLSGLTGDGYTF
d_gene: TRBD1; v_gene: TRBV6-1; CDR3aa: CASSRQGPNNQPQHF
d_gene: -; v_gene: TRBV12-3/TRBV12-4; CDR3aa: CASSQDPGYTF
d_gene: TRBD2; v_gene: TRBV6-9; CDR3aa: CASSSLTSGRGYEQYF